These 28 T cell receptor beta chains share one sample of origin, sequenced in a study of T-cell memory formation after mild COVID-19. Via MiXCR, TCRdb re-called the 5' RACE reads, giving one row per CDR3 protein. Among fewer than 350,000 distinct CDR3 sequences, roughly 15% were seen once, and the ten largest hold around 20%. Material for sequencing was PBMCs or a T cell subset sorted from them (not recorded which). These receptors were taken from a man aged 18 to 35 who had mild COVID-19 (a few samples of this study predate the infection). Cell type and time point are not known.

The genes are TRBV20-1 and TRBJ1-6, with 7 positions matching TRBD1. Germline V gene data show CDR1 as DFQATT and CDR2 as SNEGSKA (reference sequence). The V gene end was trimmed by 1 base and the J gene end by 7 bases; junction bases not matched to a gene: 10. The CDR3 covers 16 residues. CDR3 sequence: CSARVISTGRNSPLHF. CDR3 DNA sequence: TGCAGTGCTAGAGTCATCTCGACAGGGAGAAATTCACCCCTCCACTTT.

This clonotype was counted between two and nine times. The chain joins TRBV2 to TRBJ2-1; D ambiguous. V lost 8 bases and J lost 0, with 8 bases in between. Looked up from germline, CDR1 is SNHLY and CDR2 is FYNNEI. The CDR3 has 13 amino acids. CDR3 sequence reads: CASAKSSYNEQFF. Written as DNA, the CDR3 is TGTGCCAGCGCAAAAAGCTCCTACAATGAGCAGTTCTTC.

Ten or more counts support this clonotype. The chain has TRBV20-1 and TRBJ1-1; 7 positions agree with TRBD1. After removal of 3 bases from V and 1 base from J, the junction contained 5 bases not matched to a gene. Germline loops: CDR1 DFQATT, CDR2 SNEGSKA (reference sequence). CDR3 size: 14 residues. The CDR3 coding sequence is TGCAGTGCTAGGGGGGACAGCTGGAACACTGAAGCTTTCTTT. Its translation: CSARGDSWNTEAFF.

This clonotype was seen repeatedly, ten times or more. V and J are TRBV4-1 and TRBJ1-5; 10 nucleotides match TRBD1. V lost 6 bases and J lost 8; bases outside the gene matches: 10. This CDR3 is built from 15 residues. The germline V gene encodes CDR1 MGHRA and CDR2 YSYEKL. CDR3 sequence (DNA): TGCGCCAGCAGTTTGGGACAGGGGCCGGTGGAGCCCCAGCATTTT. This gives the protein CASSLGQGPVEPQHF.

The CDR3 sequence: CASSPGSEQPQHF. CDR3 in DNA: TGTGCCAGCTCACCAGGGTCCGAACAGCCCCAGCATTTT. The chain uses TRBV18 and TRBJ1-5; D remains unclear. The germline V gene encodes CDR1 KGHSH and CDR2 LQKENI. The CDR3 covers 13 residues. V was shortened by 2 bases and J by 7 bases, with 9 bases between the two germline ends.

This clonotype has ten or more counts. The J gene is TRBJ2-7, the V gene TRBV5-6; maybe TRBD1 (6 bases). Looked up from germline, CDR1 is SGHDT and CDR2 is YYEEEE. The CDR3 spans 16 residues. The germline V and J ends were trimmed by 2 bases and 1 base, with 16 bases remaining between them. The CDR3 DNA reads TGTGCCAGCAGCTTAGGGCAGGGGACGGGGTCCTACGAGCAGTACTTC. Residues: CASSLGQGTGSYEQYF. The full variable domain, completed using reference TRBV5-6 and TRBJ2-7, is DAGVTQSPTHLIKTRGQQVTLRCSPKSGHDTVSWYQQALGQGPQFIFQYYEEEERQRGNFPDRFSGHQFPNYSSELNVNALLLGDSALYLCASSLGQGTGSYEQYFGPGTRLTVT.

The CDR3 protein is CASSIGETSINYGYTF. The CDR3 region has the DNA TGTGCCAGTAGTATAGGCGAGACAAGCATTAACTATGGCTACACCTTC. The chain joins TRBV19 to TRBJ1-2; D is unclear. V dropped 1 base and J dropped 1 base, with 13 bases sitting between them. The germline CDR1 and CDR2 sequences are LNHDA and SQIVND (reference sequence). This CDR3 has 16 residues. Full variable domain (rest looked up from reference TRBV19 and TRBJ1-2): DGGITQSPKYLFRKEGQNVTLSCEQNLNHDAMYWYRQDPGQGLRLIYYSQIVNDFQKGDIAEGYSVSREKKESFPLTVTSAQKNPTAFYLCASSIGETSINYGYTFGSGTRLTVV.

The chain employs TRBV18 and TRBJ2-4; 7 nucleotides match TRBD1. Germline V gene sequence: CDR1 KGHSH, CDR2 LQKENI. The CDR3 consists of 16 residues. Trimming cost V 6 bases and J 0 bases; bases outside gene matches: 8. For the CDR3, the DNA is TGTGCCAGCTCTGCCGGGACAGAACAAGCCAAAAACATTCAGTACTTC. Translation gives CASSAGTEQAKNIQYF. Full variable domain (outside the CDR3, taken from reference TRBV18 and TRBJ2-4): NAGVMQNPRHLVRRRGQEARLRCSPMKGHSHVYWYRQLPEEGLKFMVYLQKENIIDESGMPKERFSAEFPKEGPSILRIQQVVRGDSAAYFCASSAGTEQAKNIQYFGAGTRLSVL.

The rearrangement uses TRBV20-1 and TRBJ2-1, with 10 bases lining up with TRBD2. CDR1 is DFQATT, CDR2 SNEGSKA, per germline (reference sequence). With V trimmed by 5 bases and J by 6 bases, 7 bases remained unmatched. CDR3 length equals 14 residues. CDR3 region: CSARHSGGINEQFF. CDR3 bases: TGCAGTGCTCGCCATAGCGGGGGGATCAATGAGCAGTTCTTC.

This clonotype was counted a few times. This chain uses TRBV7-6 with TRBJ2-5; D is tentatively TRBD1 or TRBD2 (5 bases each). Germline V lookup: CDR1 SGHVS, CDR2 FNYEAQ. CDR3 length equals 14 residues. The CDR3 nucleotides are TGTGCAAGCTCATGGGGGACGGGTCGAGAGACCCAGTACTTC. Encoded protein: CASSWGTGRETQYF.

The genes are TRBV20-1 and TRBJ1-2; D might be TRBD1 (5 bases). The CDR3 sequence is 12 residues long. The V gene's germline CDR1 is DFQATT and CDR2 SNEGSKA (reference sequence). Between the trimmed V and J ends, which lost 2 bases and 8 bases, there was a span of 12 bases. CDR3 sequence: CSARSTAEGYTF. Written as DNA, the CDR3 is TGCAGTGCTAGATCGACAGCGGAAGGCTACACCTTC.

This clonotype was recorded a few times. The V gene is TRBV12-3 or TRBV12-4, the J gene TRBJ2-3, with 7 bases that match TRBD2. Trimming cost V 3 bases and J 0 bases; bases outside gene matches: 9. CDR3 size: 17 residues. This CDR3 reads CASSFEASGASTDTQYF. The CDR3, as DNA: TGTGCCAGCAGTTTCGAGGCCAGCGGGGCTAGCACAGATACGCAGTATTTT.

Many counts were recorded for this clonotype. The chain recombines TRBV7-2 with TRBJ2-7; D gene unclear. With 1 base removed from V and 0 bases from J, the gap between germline ends came to 7 bases. The CDR3 has 14 amino acids. Germline values: CDR1 SGHTA, CDR2 FQGNSA. CDR3 in amino acids: CASSLVRSSYEQYF. CDR3 sequence (DNA): TGTGCCAGCAGCTTAGTAAGGAGCTCCTACGAGCAGTACTTC. Variable domain in full (rest from reference TRBV7-2 and TRBJ2-7): GAGVSQSPSNKVTEKGKDVELRCDPISGHTALYWYRQSLGQGLEFLIYFQGNSAPDKSGLPSDRFSAERTGGSVSTLTIQRTQQEDSAVYLCASSLVRSSYEQYFGPGTRLTVT.

This clonotype has just a few counts. The chain recombines TRBV20-1 with TRBJ1-5; perhaps TRBD1 as D (5 bases). The CDR3 extends over 12 amino acids. Germline-derived CDR1 and CDR2 are DFQATT and SNEGSKA (reference sequence). Trimming took 7 bases from V and 4 from J, leaving 11 bases between them. CDR3 sequence (DNA): TGCAGTGTTAGGGGCCCAAATCAGCCCCAGCATTTT. Its translation is CSVRGPNQPQHF.

The genes are TRBV11-2 and TRBJ2-7; D remains ambiguous. The CDR3 extends over 14 amino acids. The germline V gene has CDR1 SGHAT and CDR2 FQNNGV. V gave up 1 base and J gave up 2 bases, with 9 bases separating them. CDR3 in DNA: TGTGCCAGCAGCTTAGCTGTCAACCCCTACGAGCAGTACGTC. Amino acids: CASSLAVNPYEQYV.

This clonotype was seen more than once but under ten times. The chain employs TRBV5-1 and TRBJ1-1; a possible D gene is TRBD1 (5 bases). Trimming left V 3 bases short and J 6 bases short, with 18 bases between. CDR1 and CDR2 (germline): SGHRS, YFSETQ. The CDR3 extends over 15 amino acids. CDR3 coding DNA: TGCGCCAGCAGCTCGCTATCAGTGGGGGTTTCTGAAGCTTTCTTT. Translation gives CASSSLSVGVSEAFF.

This clonotype was counted at least ten times. The genes are TRBV7-9 and TRBJ2-2, with D hard to call. There are 12 residues in the CDR3. Germline CDR1 and CDR2: SEHNR and FQNEAQ (reference sequence). V was clipped by 5 bases and J by 6 bases, with 7 bases between them. As DNA, the CDR3 is TGTGCCAGCAGCCCACCCTCCGGGGAGCTGTTTTTT. Protein product: CASSPPSGELFF.

This clonotype was seen only a few times. Here the CDR3 DNA reads TGCGCCAGCAGCTTGTTAGGGACAGATAATGAAAAACTGTTTTTT. Protein product: CASSLLGTDNEKLFF. V usage is TRBV5-1 and J usage is TRBJ1-4; TRBD1 matches at 7 bases. V shed 1 base and J 4 bases; nucleotides not matched to a gene: 4. The CDR3 totals 15 residues. Germline values: CDR1 SGHRS, CDR2 YFSETQ.

A few counts support this clonotype. The chain links TRBV7-3 to TRBJ1-1; the D gene is possibly TRBD1 (5 bases). Germline lookup yields CDR1 SGHTA and CDR2 FQGTGA. V was pared by 1 base and J by 7 bases, with 10 bases between. The CDR3 extends over 13 amino acids. In DNA, the CDR3 is TGTGCCAGCAGCTTAAGTCCAGGGAGTGAAGCTTTCTTT. This gives the protein CASSLSPGSEAFF. Supplemented by reference TRBV7-3 and TRBJ1-1, the full variable domain reads GAGVSQTPSNKVTEKGKYVELRCDPISGHTALYWYRQSLGQGPEFLIYFQGTGAADDSGLPNDRFFAVRPEGSVSTLKIQRTERGDSAVYLCASSLSPGSEAFFGQGTRLTVV.

In its sample, this clonotype was seen a few times. The CDR3 coding sequence is TGTGCCAGCAGCTTACCCGACAGGGTGGACACCGGGGAGCTGTTTTTT. It is translated as CASSLPDRVDTGELFF. J is TRBJ2-2 and V is TRBV9; 7 positions match TRBD1. V shed 4 bases, J shed 3 bases, and the junction held 9 bases outside the gene matches. The germline V gene has CDR1 SGDLS and CDR2 YYNGEE. The CDR3 sequence is 16 residues long.

The gene calls are TRBV6-5 and TRBJ1-1, with 8 bases that match TRBD1. The CDR3 extends over 15 amino acids. CDR1 MNHEY and CDR2 SVGAGI come from the germline V gene. V was pared by 5 bases and J by 1 base, with 6 bases of the junction left unmatched. The CDR3 DNA reads TGTGCCAGCAGTGTCCCGGGACAGGCGAACACTGAAGCTTTCTTT. Its protein product is CASSVPGQANTEAFF.

CDR3 in amino acids: CASRLRFSTDTQYF. CDR3 in DNA: TGTGCCAGCCGTCTTAGGTTTAGCACAGATACGCAGTATTTT. The chain couples TRBV14 to TRBJ2-3; D call uncertain. V was pared by 8 bases and J by 0 bases, with 12 bases between. Germline CDR1 SGHDN, CDR2 FVKESK. This CDR3 is 14 amino acids long.

This clonotype was detected a few times. The V call is TRBV18, the J call TRBJ2-1, with no clear D. Between the trimmed V and J ends, which lost 5 bases and 4 bases, there was a span of 9 bases. Per the germline V gene, CDR1 is KGHSH and CDR2 is LQKENI. This CDR3 has 13 residues. The CDR3 region is CASSALPYNEQFF. The CDR3 nucleotides are TGTGCCAGCTCAGCCCTTCCATACAATGAGCAGTTCTTC.

The CDR3 sequence: CSARPLLAGAQETQYF. DNA of the CDR3: TGCAGTGCTAGACCCCTTCTAGCGGGGGCGCAAGAGACCCAGTACTTC. This rearrangement joins TRBV20-1 to TRBJ2-5; 10 bases line up with TRBD2. This CDR3 region has 16 residues. J lost 2 bases, V lost 2 bases, and 8 bases had no gene match. Germline CDR1 DFQATT, CDR2 SNEGSKA (reference sequence).

The chain couples TRBV7-6 to TRBJ2-7; 8 nucleotides agree with TRBD2. This CDR3 comprises 15 residues. Germline V gene sequence: CDR1 SGHVS, CDR2 FNYEAQ. V gave up 5 bases and J gave up 2 bases; unmatched junction bases: 8. The CDR3 is CASSPGGGAAYEQYF. The CDR3 DNA sequence: TGTGCCAGCAGCCCCGGGGGGGGGGCGGCCTACGAGCAGTACTTC. The whole variable domain, remainder taken from reference TRBV7-6 and TRBJ2-7, is GAGVSQSPRYKVTKRGQDVALRCDPISGHVSLYWYRQALGQGPEFLTYFNYEAQQDKSGLPNDRFSAERPEGSISTLTIQRTEQRDSAMYRCASSPGGGAAYEQYFGPGTRLTVT.

V usage is TRBV20-1 and J usage is TRBJ1-5, with 7 bases fitting TRBD1. CDR1 is DFQATT and CDR2 is SNEGSKA in the germline V gene (reference sequence). The trim removed 5 bases at V and 2 bases at J, leaving 3 bases unmatched. The CDR3 runs 13 residues. For the CDR3, the DNA is TGCAGTGCTGTAACAGGGGGCAATCAGCCCCAGCATTTT. Its translation is CSAVTGGNQPQHF.

This clonotype was seen more than once but under ten times. The V gene is TRBV2, the J gene TRBJ2-2; 8 bases agree with TRBD2. Germline trimming cut 6 bases from V and 7 bases from J; bases unmatched to any gene: 4. Germline V gives CDR1 SNHLY, CDR2 FYNNEI. The CDR3 sequence is 13 residues long. The CDR3 is CASRDGTSGELFF. The DNA for the CDR3 is TGTGCCAGCAGAGACGGGACTAGCGGGGAGCTGTTTTTT.

In this sample, this clonotype turned up a few times. V is TRBV9 and J is TRBJ2-5; tentatively, D is TRBD1 (5 bases). The CDR3 is 12 amino acids. V was pared by 3 bases and J by 5 bases, with 8 bases between. CDR1 SGDLS and CDR2 YYNGEE come from the germline V gene. CDR3 region: CASSAAGETQYF. The CDR3 DNA reads as TGTGCCAGCAGCGCAGCAGGGGAGACCCAGTACTTC.